This is a list of T cell receptor beta chains from one sample in a study of cytomegalovirus exposure and HLA in healthy donors. Data came from immunoSEQ multiplex PCR; TCRdb stores just in-frame clones and leaves some out. The sample includes 100,000 to 150,000 clones, around four fifths of them seen just once. Input material: PBMCs. Every receptor here comes from a woman in her forties in good health and CMV-seropositive. Both conserved end residues are part of each CDR3. A D gene is named only where the DNA matches it firmly. The listing skips clone size in some rows; elsewhere it reads once, few, many or a size class.

J gene: TRBJ2-7; clone size: -; V gene: TRBV10-2; D gene: -; CDR3 protein: CASSGLFQSHEQYF; CDR3 DNA: TGCGCCAGCTCGGGACTCTTCCAGTCCCACGAGCAGTACTTC
J gene: TRBJ2-1; clone size: -; V gene: TRBV19; D gene: TRBD2; CDR3 protein: CASTGGRAGEQFF; CDR3 DNA: TGTGCCAGTACGGGCGGGAGGGCGGGTGAGCAGTTCTTC
J gene: TRBJ2-3; clone size: -; V gene: TRBV7-9; D gene: TRBD1; CDR3 protein: CASSLDRDTDTQYF; CDR3 DNA: TGTGCCAGCAGTTTGGACAGGGACACAGATACGCAGTATTTT
J gene: TRBJ2-2; clone size: -; V gene: TRBV19; D gene: -; CDR3 protein: CASRSGVGTGELFF; CDR3 DNA: TGTGCCAGTAGATCAGGGGTGGGCACCGGGGAGCTGTTTTTT
J gene: TRBJ1-1; clone size: -; V gene: TRBV19; D gene: -; CDR3 protein: CASSSRGRGNTEAFF; CDR3 DNA: TGTGCCAGTAGTAGCAGGGGACGGGGGAACACTGAAGCTTTCTTT
J gene: TRBJ2-2; clone size: -; V gene: TRBV6-1; D gene: -; CDR3 protein: CASSSQTFYTGELFF; CDR3 DNA: TGTGCCAGCAGTTCTCAAACTTTTTACACCGGGGAGCTGTTTTTT
J gene: TRBJ2-2; clone size: -; V gene: TRBV7-9; D gene: -; CDR3 protein: CASSSGLMNTGELFF; CDR3 DNA: TGTGCCAGCAGCTCGGGACTGATGAACACCGGGGAGCTGTTTTTT
J gene: TRBJ1-1; clone size: once; V gene: TRBV19; D gene: -; CDR3 protein: CASSTPGRTEAFF; CDR3 DNA: TGTGCCAGTAGTACCCCAGGGAGGACTGAAGCTTTCTTT
J gene: TRBJ2-7; clone size: -; V gene: TRBV6-5; D gene: TRBD2; CDR3 protein: CAASIGGSGEQYF; CDR3 DNA: TGTGCCGCCAGTATCGGGGGGAGTGGCGAGCAGTACTTC
J gene: TRBJ1-1; clone size: -; V gene: TRBV7-2; D gene: -; CDR3 protein: CASSFRTPNTEAFF; CDR3 DNA: TGTGCCAGCAGCTTCCGGACACCGAACACTGAAGCTTTCTTT
J gene: TRBJ2-5; clone size: once; V gene: TRBV19; D gene: TRBD2; CDR3 protein: CASSTRKTSGGETQYF; CDR3 DNA: TGTGCCAGTAGTACTAGAAAGACTAGCGGGGGAGAGACCCAGTACTTC
J gene: TRBJ2-7; clone size: -; V gene: TRBV11-2; D gene: -; CDR3 protein: CASSLKTGTRYEQYF; CDR3 DNA: TGTGCCAGCAGCTTAAAAACAGGGACCCGCTACGAGCAGTACTTC
J gene: TRBJ2-1; clone size: -; V gene: TRBV27; D gene: TRBD2; CDR3 protein: CASSLPGLANNEQFF; CDR3 DNA: TGTGCCAGCAGTCTACCGGGACTAGCGAACAATGAGCAGTTCTTC
J gene: TRBJ2-2; clone size: -; V gene: TRBV9; D gene: -; CDR3 protein: CASSGFYAGSGELFF; CDR3 DNA: TGTGCCAGCAGCGGATTTTACGCGGGATCCGGGGAGCTGTTTTTT
J gene: TRBJ2-3; clone size: once; V gene: TRBV9; D gene: -; CDR3 protein: CASSEQGTDTQYF; CDR3 DNA: TGTGCCAGCAGCGAACAAGGCACAGATACGCAGTATTTT
J gene: TRBJ2-1; clone size: -; V gene: TRBV5-4; D gene: TRBD1; CDR3 protein: CASSRTGANNEQFF; CDR3 DNA: TGTGCCAGCAGCCGTACAGGGGCCAACAATGAGCAGTTCTTC
J gene: TRBJ2-2; clone size: -; V gene: TRBV19; D gene: -; CDR3 protein: CAAGREPNTGELFF; CDR3 DNA: TGTGCCGCAGGCCGTGAACCGAACACCGGGGAGCTGTTTTTT
J gene: TRBJ1-1; clone size: -; V gene: TRBV6-5; D gene: -; CDR3 protein: CASSYENQPNTEAFF; CDR3 DNA: TGTGCCAGCAGTTATGAGAACCAACCCAACACTGAAGCTTTCTTT
J gene: TRBJ2-2; clone size: -; V gene: TRBV11-2; D gene: TRBD2; CDR3 protein: CASSLDRSSGGRELFF; CDR3 DNA: TGTGCCAGCAGCTTAGACCGATCTAGCGGGGGTAGGGAGCTGTTTTTT
J gene: TRBJ2-7; clone size: -; V gene: TRBV7-2; D gene: TRBD2; CDR3 protein: CASSLVVSGPSDSYEQYF; CDR3 DNA: TGTGCCAGCAGCTTAGTAGTTAGCGGGCCATCGGATTCCTACGAGCAGTACTTC
J gene: TRBJ2-1; clone size: few; V gene: TRBV5-4; D gene: -; CDR3 protein: CASSLERGGTYNEQFF; CDR3 DNA: TGTGCCAGCAGCTTGGAAAGGGGTGGAACCTACAATGAGCAGTTCTTC
J gene: TRBJ1-2; clone size: -; V gene: TRBV7-3; D gene: -; CDR3 protein: CASSLTVPNYGYTF; CDR3 DNA: TGTGCCAGCAGCTTAACCGTTCCCAACTATGGCTACACCTTC
J gene: TRBJ1-2; clone size: -; V gene: TRBV5-6; D gene: -; CDR3 protein: CASSLQGLYGYTF; CDR3 DNA: TGTGCCAGCAGCTTACAGGGTTTGTATGGCTACACCTTC
J gene: TRBJ1-3; clone size: few; V gene: TRBV12-5; D gene: -; CDR3 protein: CASGLVIGDSGNTIYF; CDR3 DNA: TGTGCTAGTGGTTTGGTAATCGGAGACTCTGGAAACACCATATATTTT
J gene: TRBJ1-5; clone size: few; V gene: TRBV28; D gene: -; CDR3 protein: CASSLGGVRNQPQHF; CDR3 DNA: TGTGCCAGCAGTTTGGGGGGGGTACGGAATCAGCCCCAGCATTTT
J gene: TRBJ1-1; clone size: -; V gene: TRBV19; D gene: TRBD1; CDR3 protein: CASSIGTDTEAFF; CDR3 DNA: TGTGCCAGTAGTATTGGGACAGACACTGAAGCTTTCTTT
J gene: TRBJ2-2; clone size: -; V gene: TRBV19; D gene: -; CDR3 protein: CASSMLQIGELFF; CDR3 DNA: TGTGCCAGTAGTATGTTACAGATCGGGGAGCTGTTTTTT
J gene: TRBJ2-4; clone size: once; V gene: TRBV29-1; D gene: -; CDR3 protein: CSATQGLTAKNIQYF; CDR3 DNA: TGCAGCGCTACACAGGGCCTGACGGCCAAAAACATTCAGTACTTC
J gene: TRBJ2-6; clone size: once; V gene: TRBV5-1; D gene: -; CDR3 protein: CASSLAVASGANVLTF; CDR3 DNA: TGCGCCAGCAGCTTGGCGGTGGCTAGCGGGGCCAACGTCCTGACTTTC
J gene: TRBJ2-7; clone size: -; V gene: TRBV28; D gene: TRBD2; CDR3 protein: CASSFIAGGSYEQYF; CDR3 DNA: TGTGCCAGCAGTTTCATAGCGGGGGGTTCCTACGAGCAGTACTTC
J gene: TRBJ1-5; clone size: -; V gene: TRBV10-3; D gene: TRBD1; CDR3 protein: CAISPTTGGINQPQHF; CDR3 DNA: TGTGCCATCAGCCCAACAACAGGGGGGATTAATCAGCCCCAGCATTTT
J gene: TRBJ1-5; clone size: -; V gene: TRBV7-6; D gene: TRBD1; CDR3 protein: CASSSGGNQPQHF; CDR3 DNA: TGTGCCAGCAGCTCAGGGGGGAATCAGCCCCAGCATTTT
J gene: TRBJ2-1; clone size: -; V gene: TRBV7-8; D gene: TRBD2; CDR3 protein: CASSSWAGVSPHEQFF; CDR3 DNA: TGTGCCAGCAGCTCTTGGGCGGGAGTCTCTCCCCATGAGCAGTTCTTC
J gene: TRBJ2-7; clone size: -; V gene: TRBV19; D gene: TRBD1; CDR3 protein: CASSTGGAYEQYF; CDR3 DNA: TGTGCCAGTAGTACAGGGGGCGCCTACGAGCAGTACTTC
J gene: TRBJ2-2; clone size: -; V gene: TRBV9; D gene: -; CDR3 protein: CASSRTSTGELFF; CDR3 DNA: TGTGCCAGCAGCAGGACTTCCACCGGGGAGCTGTTTTTT
J gene: TRBJ2-7; clone size: -; V gene: TRBV11-1; D gene: TRBD1; CDR3 protein: CASSLPGGEQYF; CDR3 DNA: TGTGCCAGCAGCTTACCAGGGGGCGAGCAGTACTTC
J gene: TRBJ2-5; clone size: -; V gene: TRBV13; D gene: -; CDR3 protein: CASSLGGAGSGYQETQYF; CDR3 DNA: TGTGCCAGCAGCTTAGGAGGGGCGGGGTCGGGGTACCAAGAGACCCAGTACTTC
J gene: TRBJ1-2; clone size: -; V gene: TRBV29-1; D gene: -; CDR3 protein: CSVNGRYYGYTF; CDR3 DNA: TGCAGCGTTAACGGGAGGTACTATGGCTACACCTTC
J gene: TRBJ2-2; clone size: -; V gene: TRBV7-4; D gene: -; CDR3 protein: CASSSVVEGSGELFF; CDR3 DNA: TGTGCCAGCAGCTCAGTTGTTGAGGGATCCGGGGAGCTGTTTTTT
J gene: TRBJ2-6; clone size: -; V gene: TRBV2; D gene: -; CDR3 protein: CASTTGRLYSGANVLTF; CDR3 DNA: TGTGCCAGCACTACGGGCAGACTATACTCTGGGGCCAACGTCCTGACTTTC
J gene: TRBJ1-1; clone size: -; V gene: TRBV7-9; D gene: -; CDR3 protein: CASSLTETENTEAFF; CDR3 DNA: TGTGCCAGCAGCTTAACAGAGACAGAGAACACTGAAGCTTTCTTT
J gene: TRBJ1-4; clone size: -; V gene: TRBV11-2; D gene: -; CDR3 protein: CASSFGWAELFF; CDR3 DNA: TGTGCCAGCAGCTTTGGGTGGGCAGAACTGTTTTTT
J gene: TRBJ2-1; clone size: -; V gene: TRBV7-9; D gene: -; CDR3 protein: CASSPRGSSYNEQFF; CDR3 DNA: TGTGCCAGCAGTCCCCGGGGTAGCTCCTACAATGAGCAGTTCTTC
J gene: TRBJ1-5; clone size: -; V gene: TRBV6-4; D gene: -; CDR3 protein: CASSDSAGYPQHF; CDR3 DNA: TGTGCCAGCAGTGACTCCGCAGGGTACCCCCAGCATTTT
J gene: TRBJ1-6; clone size: -; V gene: TRBV7-9; D gene: -; CDR3 protein: CASSLARQSASSLHF; CDR3 DNA: TGTGCCAGCAGCTTAGCGCGGCAGTCTGCGTCATCCCTCCACTTT
J gene: TRBJ1-2; clone size: -; V gene: TRBV2; D gene: -; CDR3 protein: CASSTQGSNYGYTF; CDR3 DNA: TGTGCCAGCAGTACGCAGGGTTCTAACTATGGCTACACCTTC
J gene: TRBJ2-3; clone size: -; V gene: TRBV28; D gene: -; CDR3 protein: CASGGPTDTQYF; CDR3 DNA: TGTGCCTCAGGAGGGCCTACAGATACGCAGTATTTT
J gene: TRBJ1-1; clone size: -; V gene: TRBV15; D gene: -; CDR3 protein: CATSRDMLANTEAFF; CDR3 DNA: TGTGCCACCAGCAGAGATATGTTGGCGAACACTGAAGCTTTCTTT